One sample yielded the 25 T cell receptor beta chains listed below, sequenced in a study of cytomegalovirus exposure and HLA in healthy donors. Here immunoSEQ multiplex PCR was the method, and the copy in TCRdb shows in-frame clones only, minus some. The sample records about 220,000 clones, over 80% being singletons. Sequenced input: PBMCs. The receptor source for this set is a woman aged 18-35 years in good health and CMV-seronegative.

This sequence joins TRBV6-4 and TRBJ1-4; D might be TRBD1 (6 bases). The V and J ends lost 4 bases and 0 bases respectively, with 12 bases between them. The length of the CDR3 is 16 residues. Germline values: CDR1 MRHNA, CDR2 SNTAGT. DNA of the CDR3: TGTGCCAGCAGTGTCGGGGGGCAAACAACTAATGAAAAACTGTTTTTT. Translating it yields CASSVGGQTTNEKLFF.

The chain joins TRBV7-9 to TRBJ2-7; 11 nucleotides line up with TRBD2. Germline V gene lookup returns CDR1 SEHNR and CDR2 FQNEAQ (reference sequence). V gave up 5 bases and J gave up 3 bases; unmatched junction bases: 6. CDR3 length: 15 residues. The CDR3 nucleotides are TGTGCCAGCAGCGTAGGACTAGCGGGCGTCTACGAGCAGTACTTC. It translates to CASSVGLAGVYEQYF.

V is TRBV7-2 and J is TRBJ2-7, with D tentatively TRBD1 (6 bases). This CDR3 has 17 residues. The V and J ends lost 1 base and 2 bases respectively, with 18 bases between them. Germline V gives CDR1 SGHTA, CDR2 FQGNSA. The CDR3 spells CASSLDGFLRGTYEQYF. Here the CDR3 DNA reads TGTGCCAGCAGCTTAGACGGATTTCTCAGGGGTACCTACGAGCAGTACTTC.

The gene calls are TRBV5-4 and TRBJ2-5; 8 nucleotides agree with TRBD1. The CDR3 runs to 14 residues. The junction had 9 bases not matched to a gene; V was cut back by 4 bases and J by 7 bases. Germline V gives CDR1 SGHNT, CDR2 YYREEE (reference sequence). The chain's CDR3 is CASSRGQVDRTQYF. CDR3 DNA sequence: TGTGCCAGCAGCCGGGGACAGGTGGATCGGACCCAGTACTTC.

The chain combines TRBV5-4 with TRBJ1-1; D may be TRBD1 (5 bases). There are 15 residues in the CDR3. The germline V and J ends were trimmed by 4 bases and 3 bases, with 16 bases remaining between them. CDR1 is SGHNT, CDR2 YYREEE, per germline (reference sequence). The CDR3 region is CASSPPGRRDTEAFF. CDR3 sequence (DNA): TGTGCCAGCAGCCCCCCAGGGAGGCGCGACACTGAAGCTTTCTTT. Looking up the rest from reference TRBV5-4 and TRBJ1-1 gives the full variable domain: ETGVTQSPTHLIKTRGQQVTLRCSSQSGHNTVSWYQQALGQGPQFIFQYYREEENGRGNFPPRFSGLQFPNYSSELNVNALELDDSALYLCASSPPGRRDTEAFFGQGTRLTVV.

This chain joins TRBV29-1 and TRBJ2-3; 10 bases are a match to TRBD2. Per germline, CDR1 SQVTM and CDR2 ANQGSEA. CDR3 size: 15 residues. The CDR3 is CLFGLAGVGADTQYF. The CDR3 DNA reads TGCCTTTTCGGCCTAGCGGGAGTGGGGGCAGATACGCAGTATTTT.

CDR3 in amino acids: CASSQGPSGSCQFF. The CDR3 DNA reads as TGTGCCAGCAGCCAAGGCCCTAGCGGGAGTTGCCAGTTCTTC. The gene calls are TRBV4-2 and TRBJ2-1; 10 bases agree with TRBD2. The germline V gene has CDR1 LGHNA and CDR2 YNFKEQ. This CDR3 comprises 14 residues. V lost 1 base, J lost 13 bases, and 7 bases stayed unmatched.

This clone was detected once. The CDR3 DNA reads as TGTGCCAGCAGTTACAGTCTAGCGGGAGTGGGGGAGCAGTACTTC. Its protein is CASSYSLAGVGEQYF. The rearrangement joins TRBV6-5 to TRBJ2-7, with 10 nucleotides matching TRBD2. J lost 7 bases, V lost 2 bases, and 8 bases had no gene match. This CDR3 spans 15 amino acids. Germline loops: CDR1 MNHEY, CDR2 SVGAGI.

The V gene is TRBV7-2, the J gene TRBJ2-7; 9 bases align to TRBD1. With V trimmed by 3 bases and J by 4 bases, 4 bases remained unmatched. The CDR3 extends over 14 amino acids. The germline V gene has CDR1 SGHTA and CDR2 FQGNSA. CDR3 sequence: CASSFRQGGYEQYF. The CDR3 region has the DNA TGTGCCAGCAGCTTCCGACAGGGGGGGTACGAGCAGTACTTC. The full variable domain, its missing parts supplied by reference TRBV7-2 and TRBJ2-7, is GAGVSQSPSNKVTEKGKDVELRCDPISGHTALYWYRQSLGQGLEFLIYFQGNSAPDKSGLPSDRFSAERTGGSVSTLTIQRTQQEDSAVYLCASSFRQGGYEQYFGPGTRLTVT.

This chain links TRBV30 with TRBJ2-1, with D maybe TRBD2 (5 bases). This CDR3 region has 13 residues. V lost 4 bases and J lost 1, with 8 bases in between. Germline V gene lookup returns CDR1 GTSNPN and CDR2 SVGIG (reference sequence). In DNA, the CDR3 is TGTGCCTGGAACGAGGGATCCTACAATGAGCAGTTCTTC. The encoded protein is CAWNEGSYNEQFF.

This CDR3 reads CASSSERDRGFYEQYF. The CDR3 DNA reads TGCGCCAGCAGCTCCGAAAGAGACAGGGGTTTCTACGAGCAGTACTTC. This chain joins TRBV5-1 and TRBJ2-7, with TRBD1 matching 8 bases. J lost 3 bases, V lost 3 bases, and 11 bases had no gene match. The CDR3 consists of 16 residues. Germline-derived CDR1 and CDR2 are SGHRS and YFSETQ.

The rearrangement links TRBV28 to TRBJ1-2; D may be TRBD1 (6 bases). Trimming stripped 8 bases from V and 2 bases from J, with 9 bases between. The CDR3 contains 12 residues. Germline assignment: CDR1 MDHEN and CDR2 SYDVKM. CDR3: CASRGANYGYTF. Written as DNA, the CDR3 is TGTGCCAGCCGGGGGGCCAACTATGGCTACACCTTC.

This clone was picked up a small number of times. V gene TRBV7-3 combines with J gene TRBJ1-2, with 8 bases lining up with TRBD1. Looked up from germline, CDR1 is SGHTA and CDR2 is FQGTGA. J gave up 3 bases and V 2 bases, and 2 bases lay outside the gene matches. The CDR3 has 14 residues. The CDR3 sequence: CASSLAGQDYGYTF. As DNA, the CDR3 is TGTGCCAGCAGCTTAGCGGGACAGGACTATGGCTACACCTTC.

This chain joins TRBV7-9 and TRBJ2-7; 10 nucleotides line up with TRBD2. The ends lost 3 bases at V and 3 bases at J; junction bases unmatched: 2. This CDR3 has 14 amino acids. Germline V gene sequence: CDR1 SEHNR, CDR2 FQNEAQ (reference sequence). CDR3 region: CASSFGLAVYEQYF. Here the CDR3 DNA reads TGTGCCAGCAGCTTTGGACTAGCGGTCTACGAGCAGTACTTC.

The V and J genes are TRBV5-4 and TRBJ1-1; D gene ambiguous. Germline-derived CDR1 and CDR2 are SGHNT and YYREEE (reference sequence). The CDR3 extends over 14 amino acids. Trimming removed 1 base at V and 0 bases at J, with 7 bases between. CDR3 sequence: CASSLKLMNTEAFF. CDR3 nucleotide sequence: TGTGCCAGCAGCTTGAAGCTAATGAACACTGAAGCTTTCTTT.

V gene TRBV6-1 combines with J gene TRBJ1-5; TRBD1 might be the D (5 bases). Trimming removed 7 bases at V and 2 bases at J, with 12 bases between. The CDR3 totals 14 residues. The germline V gene encodes CDR1 MNHNS and CDR2 SASEGT. The CDR3 is CASNRGGGNQPQHF. The CDR3 DNA is TGTGCCAGCAATCGGGGAGGGGGCAATCAGCCCCAGCATTTT.

This chain connects TRBV28 to TRBJ2-7, with 11 bases aligning to TRBD2. Germline CDR1 reads MDHEN; CDR2 reads SYDVKM. V shed 9 bases, J shed 3 bases, and the junction held 7 bases outside the gene matches. The CDR3 has 14 residues. The CDR3 DNA reads as TGTGCCAGTTCTGGGGGACTAGCGGTCTACGAGCAGTACTTC. This translates into CASSGGLAVYEQYF. Filled out from reference TRBV28 and TRBJ2-7, the complete variable domain reads DVKVTQSSRYLVKRTGEKVFLECVQDMDHENMFWYRQDPGLGLRLIYFSYDVKMKEKGDIPEGYSVSREKKERFSLILESASTNQTSMYLCASSGGLAVYEQYFGPGTRLTVT.

This chain joins TRBV27 and TRBJ2-7; D call uncertain. This CDR3 is built from 15 residues. The germline V gene has CDR1 MNHEY and CDR2 SMNVEV (reference sequence). V was pared by 3 bases and J by 0 bases, with 12 bases between. As DNA, the CDR3 is TGTGCCAGCAGTTTGCCAAAATTCAGCTCCTACGAGCAGTACTTC. This translates into CASSLPKFSSYEQYF.

J is TRBJ1-1 and V is TRBV19; D possibly corresponds to TRBD1 (5 bases). This CDR3 spans 11 amino acids. The germline V gene encodes CDR1 LNHDA and CDR2 SQIVND (reference sequence). Trimming took off 7 bases at V and 11 bases at J, with 14 bases between the two ends. The CDR3 protein is CASTRAFGAFF. DNA for the CDR3: TGTGCCAGTACCAGGGCTTTCGGCGCTTTCTTT. Based on the CDR3 plus reference TRBV19 and TRBJ1-1, the full variable domain is DGGITQSPKYLFRKEGQNVTLSCEQNLNHDAMYWYRQDPGQGLRLIYYSQIVNDFQKGDIAEGYSVSREKKESFPLTVTSAQKNPTAFYLCASTRAFGAFFGQGTRLTVV.

V gene TRBV6-1 combines with J gene TRBJ2-7; D remains unclear. Germline lookup yields CDR1 MNHNS and CDR2 SASEGT. The CDR3 extends over 13 amino acids. V was shortened by 10 bases and J by 3 bases, with 16 bases between the two germline ends. CDR3 in DNA: TGTGCCACTGACTTCCCCCCCTACTACGAGCAGTACTTC. Amino acids: CATDFPPYYEQYF.

Notes on this clone: An end of the junction does not agree with germline; a read error may underlie this. The sample has other DNA sequences that encode this CDR3 too. The chain uses TRBV6-1 and TRBJ2-6; tentative D call: TRBD1 (5 bases). From germline, CDR1 is MNHNS and CDR2 SASEGT. This CDR3 region has 13 residues. The DNA of the CDR3 is TGTGCCAGCACAAGAGCTGGGGCCAACGTCCTAACTTTC. This sequence encodes CASTRAGANVLTF.

The chain recombines TRBV6-1 with TRBJ2-1; D ambiguous. This CDR3 has 15 amino acids. V lost 4 bases to trimming and J lost 3 bases, with 13 bases between them. Germline V CDR1 and CDR2: MNHNS, SASEGT. The CDR3 here is CASSAGGGYYNEQFF. The CDR3 nucleotides read TGTGCCAGCAGTGCGGGTGGCGGATACTACAATGAGCAGTTCTTC.

V gene TRBV5-1 combines with J gene TRBJ1-4; 7 bases map to TRBD1. The CDR3 contains 15 residues. CDR1 is SGHRS, CDR2 YFSETQ, per germline. J was trimmed by 7 bases and V by 4 bases; bases with no gene match: 10. The CDR3 DNA is TGCGCCAGCAGCCGAGTGGCGACAGGGTCTGAAAAACTGTTTTTT. Its protein is CASSRVATGSEKLFF.

The CDR3 nucleotides read TGTGCCAGCACTAAGGGACAGATGAACACTGAAGCTTTCTTT. Its protein product is CASTKGQMNTEAFF. V is TRBV6-5 and J is TRBJ1-1; 7 bases are shared with TRBD1. Per the germline V gene, CDR1 is MNHEY and CDR2 is SVGAGI. This CDR3 has 14 amino acids. With V trimmed by 7 bases and J by 0 bases, 5 bases remained unmatched.

The CDR3 nucleotides are TGTGCCAGCAGTACTAGCGGGAGCTCCTACAATGAGCAGTTCTTC. It specifies CASSTSGSSYNEQFF. This chain uses TRBV6-4 with TRBJ2-1; 11 bases are shared with TRBD2. Losses at the gene ends were 5 bases for V and 0 bases for J; bases not matched to a gene: 0. Germline values: CDR1 MRHNA, CDR2 SNTAGT. The CDR3 extends over 15 amino acids.